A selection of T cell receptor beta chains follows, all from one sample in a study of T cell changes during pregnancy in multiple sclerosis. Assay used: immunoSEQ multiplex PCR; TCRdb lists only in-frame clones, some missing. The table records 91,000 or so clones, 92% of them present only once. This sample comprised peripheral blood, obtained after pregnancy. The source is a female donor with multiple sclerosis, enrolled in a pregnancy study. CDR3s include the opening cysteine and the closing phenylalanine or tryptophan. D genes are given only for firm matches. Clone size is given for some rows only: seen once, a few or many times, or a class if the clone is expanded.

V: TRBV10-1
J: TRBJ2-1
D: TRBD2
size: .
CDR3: CASSLGLAGTAQFF
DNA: TGCGCCAGCAGTCTCGGACTAGCGGGCACGGCGCAGTTCTTC

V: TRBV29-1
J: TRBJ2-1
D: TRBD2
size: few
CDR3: CSASLAGGYNEQFF
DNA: TGCAGCGCCTCACTAGCGGGGGGCTACAATGAGCAGTTCTTC

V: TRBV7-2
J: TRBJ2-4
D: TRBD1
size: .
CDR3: CASSPGTGVMHF
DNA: TGTGCCAGCAGCCCCGGGACAGGGGTTATGCACTTC

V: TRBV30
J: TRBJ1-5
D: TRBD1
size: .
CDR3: CAWSWTGQQPQHF
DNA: TGTGCCTGGAGCTGGACAGGGCAACAGCCCCAGCATTTT

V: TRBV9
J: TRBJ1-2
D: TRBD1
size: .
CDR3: CASSAGQGDYGYTF
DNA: TGTGCCAGCAGCGCTGGACAGGGAGACTATGGCTACACCTTC

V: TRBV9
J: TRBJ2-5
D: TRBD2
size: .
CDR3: CASSGRTSGKETQYF
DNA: TGTGCCAGCAGCGGCCGGACTAGCGGGAAAGAGACCCAGTACTTC

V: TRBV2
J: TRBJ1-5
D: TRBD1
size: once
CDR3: CASRRDREPQHF
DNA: TGTGCCAGCAGAAGGGACAGGGAGCCCCAGCATTTT

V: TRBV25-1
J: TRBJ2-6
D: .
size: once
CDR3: CASSESGDSGANVLTF
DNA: TGTGCCAGCAGTGAATCAGGCGACTCTGGGGCCAACGTCCTGACTTTC

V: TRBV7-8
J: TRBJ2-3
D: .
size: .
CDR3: CASSLGGGYTDTQYF
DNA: TGTGCCAGCAGCTTGGGAGGGGGATACACAGATACGCAGTATTTT

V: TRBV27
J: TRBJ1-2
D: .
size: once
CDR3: CASSLSAGNYGYTF
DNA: TGTGCCAGCAGTTTATCCGCGGGAAACTATGGCTACACCTTC

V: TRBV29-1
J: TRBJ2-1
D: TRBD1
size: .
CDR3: CSAVGQGYNEQFF
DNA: TGCAGCGCCGTTGGACAGGGCTACAATGAGCAGTTCTTC

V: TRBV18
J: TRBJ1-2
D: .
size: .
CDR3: CASSPMEGYPHGYTF
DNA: TGTGCCAGCTCACCGATGGAGGGTTATCCCCATGGCTACACCTTC

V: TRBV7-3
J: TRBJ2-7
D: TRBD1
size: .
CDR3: CASSSRQGSEQYF
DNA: TGTGCCAGCAGCTCTCGACAGGGCAGCGAGCAGTACTTC

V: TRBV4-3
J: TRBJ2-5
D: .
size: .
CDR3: CASSQGGWSGQETQYF
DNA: TGCGCCAGCAGCCAAGGTGGTTGGTCGGGGCAAGAGACCCAGTACTTC

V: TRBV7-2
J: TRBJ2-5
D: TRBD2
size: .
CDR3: CASSLGLAGRETQYF
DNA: TGTGCCAGCAGCTTAGGGCTAGCGGGAAGAGAGACCCAGTACTTC

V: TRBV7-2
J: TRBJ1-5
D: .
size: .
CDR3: CASSLVGGENQPQHF
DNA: TGTGCCAGCAGCTTAGTTGGAGGGGAGAATCAGCCCCAGCATTTT

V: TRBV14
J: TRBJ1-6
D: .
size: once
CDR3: CASSGFLNGSPLHF
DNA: TGTGCCAGCAGCGGCTTCCTGAATGGTTCACCCCTCCACTTT

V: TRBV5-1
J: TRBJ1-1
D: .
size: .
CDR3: CASSSSILTTVNTEAFF
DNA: TGCGCCAGCAGCTCATCCATCCTCACGACAGTCAACACTGAAGCTTTCTTT

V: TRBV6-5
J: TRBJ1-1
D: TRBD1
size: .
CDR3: CASSYTGQREAFF
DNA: TGTGCCAGCAGTTATACGGGACAGCGTGAAGCTTTCTTT

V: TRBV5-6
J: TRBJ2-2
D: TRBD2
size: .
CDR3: CASSSGTSGRARNTGELFF
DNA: TGTGCCAGCAGCTCAGGGACTAGCGGGAGGGCCCGAAACACCGGGGAGCTGTTTTTT

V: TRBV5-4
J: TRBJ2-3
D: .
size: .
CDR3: CASSSYRQGLTDTQYF
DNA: TGTGCCAGCAGCTCCTACCGACAGGGACTCACAGATACGCAGTATTTT

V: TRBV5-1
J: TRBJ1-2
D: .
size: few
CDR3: CASSLEGAGYTF
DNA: TGCGCCAGCAGCTTGGAAGGGGCTGGCTACACCTTC

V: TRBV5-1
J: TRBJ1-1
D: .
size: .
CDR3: CASSLEGDGTEAFF
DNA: TGCGCCAGCAGCCTAGAGGGGGACGGAACTGAAGCTTTCTTT

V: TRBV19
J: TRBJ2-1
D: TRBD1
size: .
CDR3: CASSPGGSRSYNEQFF
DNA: TGTGCCAGTAGCCCAGGGGGTTCTAGGTCCTACAATGAGCAGTTCTTC

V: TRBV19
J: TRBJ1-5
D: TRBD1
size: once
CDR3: CASRRQGPRQPQHF
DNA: TGTGCCAGTAGGAGACAGGGGCCGCGTCAGCCCCAGCATTTT

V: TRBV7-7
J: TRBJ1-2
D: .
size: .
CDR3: CASSSRTDANYGYTF
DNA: TGTGCCAGCAGCTCAAGGACAGACGCTAACTATGGCTACACCTTC

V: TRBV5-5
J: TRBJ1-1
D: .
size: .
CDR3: CASSLAVSTGNTEAFF
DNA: TGTGCCAGCAGCTTAGCAGTCAGCACAGGGAACACTGAAGCTTTCTTT

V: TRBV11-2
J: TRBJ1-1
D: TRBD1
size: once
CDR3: CASSFQRGQEAFF
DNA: TGTGCCAGCAGCTTCCAGAGGGGACAGGAAGCTTTCTTT

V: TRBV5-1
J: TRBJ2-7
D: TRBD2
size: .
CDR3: CASSLSGSTSEQYF
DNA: TGCGCCAGCAGCCTCAGCGGGAGCACATCCGAGCAGTACTTC

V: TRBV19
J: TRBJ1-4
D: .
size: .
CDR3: CASSREGGVQEKLFF
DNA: TGTGCCAGTAGCCGAGAGGGTGGGGTTCAAGAAAAACTGTTTTTT

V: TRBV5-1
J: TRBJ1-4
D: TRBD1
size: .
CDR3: CASSLEGQENEKLFF
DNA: TGCGCCAGCAGCTTGGAGGGACAGGAGAATGAAAAACTGTTTTTT

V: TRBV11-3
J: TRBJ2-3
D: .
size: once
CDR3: CASSSQDRHWQYF
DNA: TGTGCCAGCAGCTCCCAGGACAGACATTGGCAGTATTTT

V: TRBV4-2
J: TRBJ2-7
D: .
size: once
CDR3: CASSQAPGSSSYEQYF
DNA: TGTGCCAGCAGCCAAGCCCCAGGGTCGAGCTCCTACGAGCAGTACTTC

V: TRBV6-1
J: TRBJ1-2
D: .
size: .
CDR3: CASPGVYYGYTF
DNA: TGTGCCAGTCCAGGGGTATACTATGGCTACACCTTC

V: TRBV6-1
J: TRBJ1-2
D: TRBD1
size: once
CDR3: CASSENWDRAYGYTF
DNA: TGTGCCAGCAGTGAAAATTGGGACAGGGCGTATGGCTACACCTTC

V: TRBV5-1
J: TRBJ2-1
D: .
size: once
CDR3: CASSLGGNTGMRIEFF
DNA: TGCGCCAGCAGCTTGGGGGGAAATACAGGAATGAGAATTGAGTTCTTC

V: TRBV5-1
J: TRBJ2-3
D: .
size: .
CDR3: CASSLEETRADTQYF
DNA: TGCGCCAGCAGCTTGGAGGAGACTAGAGCAGATACGCAGTATTTT

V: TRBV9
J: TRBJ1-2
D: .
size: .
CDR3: CASSVSKPDGYTF
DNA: TGTGCCAGCAGCGTAAGTAAACCGGATGGCTACACCTTC

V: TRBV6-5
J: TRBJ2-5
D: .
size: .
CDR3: CASSTATELWQTQYF
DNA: TGTGCCAGCAGTACGGCGACTGAGCTTTGGCAGACCCAGTACTTC

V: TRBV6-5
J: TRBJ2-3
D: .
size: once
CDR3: CATSSSSDTQYF
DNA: TGTGCCACCTCAAGTAGTTCGGATACGCAGTATTTT

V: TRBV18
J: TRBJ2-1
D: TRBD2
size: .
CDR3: CASSPRWSAGAGPTYNEQFF
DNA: TGTGCCAGCTCACCACGCTGGTCGGCCGGAGCGGGACCTACCTACAATGAGCAGTTCTTC

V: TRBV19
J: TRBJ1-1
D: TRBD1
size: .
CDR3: CASRGLGLNTEAFF
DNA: TGTGCCAGCAGGGGGCTTGGACTGAACACTGAAGCTTTCTTT

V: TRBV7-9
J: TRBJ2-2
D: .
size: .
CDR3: CASSFLAANTGELFF
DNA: TGTGCCAGCAGCTTCCTTGCAGCGAACACCGGGGAGCTGTTTTTT

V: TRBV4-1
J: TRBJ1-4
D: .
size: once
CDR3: CASSFDQDNEKLFF
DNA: TGCGCCAGCAGCTTCGACCAGGATAATGAAAAACTGTTTTTT

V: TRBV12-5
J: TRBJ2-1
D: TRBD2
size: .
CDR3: CASGLVVGGEVPAGQFF
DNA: TGTGCTAGTGGTTTGGTAGTGGGGGGGGAGGTCCCCGCGGGGCAGTTCTTC